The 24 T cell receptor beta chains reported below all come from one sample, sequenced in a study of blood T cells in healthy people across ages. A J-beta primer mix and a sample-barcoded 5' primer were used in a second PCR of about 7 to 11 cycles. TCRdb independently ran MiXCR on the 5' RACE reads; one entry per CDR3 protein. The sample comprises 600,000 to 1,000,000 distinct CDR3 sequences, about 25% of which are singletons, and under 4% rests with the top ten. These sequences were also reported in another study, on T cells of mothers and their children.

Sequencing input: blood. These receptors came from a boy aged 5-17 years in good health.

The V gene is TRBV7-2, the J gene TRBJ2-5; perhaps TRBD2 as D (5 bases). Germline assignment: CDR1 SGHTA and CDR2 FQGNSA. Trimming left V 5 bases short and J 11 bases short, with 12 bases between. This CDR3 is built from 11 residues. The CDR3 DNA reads TGTGCCAGCAGCACCGGTTGGGAGCAGTACTTC. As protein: CASSTGWEQYF.

CDR3 coding DNA: TGCAGCGTTGACGGGACTAGCGGGGGGGCATCCTACAATGAGCAGTTCTTC. Translation: CSVDGTSGGASYNEQFF. V usage is TRBV29-1 and J usage is TRBJ2-1, with 16 nucleotides matching TRBD2. With V trimmed by 3 bases and J by 1 base, 3 bases remained unmatched. The V gene's germline CDR1 is SQVTM and CDR2 ANQGSEA. The CDR3 is made up of 17 amino acids.

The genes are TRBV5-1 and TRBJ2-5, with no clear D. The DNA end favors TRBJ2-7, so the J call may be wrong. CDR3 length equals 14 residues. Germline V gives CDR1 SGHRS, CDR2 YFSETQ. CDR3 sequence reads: CASSPLASPYEQYF. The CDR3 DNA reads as TGCGCCAGCAGCCCCCTGGCATCTCCCTACGAGCAGTACTTC.

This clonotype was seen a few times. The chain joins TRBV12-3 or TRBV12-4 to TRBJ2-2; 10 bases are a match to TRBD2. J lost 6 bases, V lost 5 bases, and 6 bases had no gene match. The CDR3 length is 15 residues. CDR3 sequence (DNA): TGTGCCAGCAGTCAAATAGCGGGAGGTCCCGGGGAGCTGTTTTTT. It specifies CASSQIAGGPGELFF.

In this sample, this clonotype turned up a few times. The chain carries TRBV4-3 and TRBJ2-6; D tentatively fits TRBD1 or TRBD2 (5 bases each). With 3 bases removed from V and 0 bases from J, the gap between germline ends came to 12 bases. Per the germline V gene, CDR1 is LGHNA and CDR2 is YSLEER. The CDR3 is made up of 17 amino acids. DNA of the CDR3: TGCGCCAGCAGCCATACCGGGACGGTCTCTGGGGCCAACGTCCTGACTTTC. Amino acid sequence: CASSHTGTVSGANVLTF.

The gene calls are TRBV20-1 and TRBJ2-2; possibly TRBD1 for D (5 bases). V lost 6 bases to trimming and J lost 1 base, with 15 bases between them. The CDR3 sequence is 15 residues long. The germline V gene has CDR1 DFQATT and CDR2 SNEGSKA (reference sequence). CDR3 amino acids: CSAQLRGLNTGELFF. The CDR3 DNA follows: TGCAGTGCCCAACTTAGGGGCCTGAACACCGGGGAGCTGTTTTTT.

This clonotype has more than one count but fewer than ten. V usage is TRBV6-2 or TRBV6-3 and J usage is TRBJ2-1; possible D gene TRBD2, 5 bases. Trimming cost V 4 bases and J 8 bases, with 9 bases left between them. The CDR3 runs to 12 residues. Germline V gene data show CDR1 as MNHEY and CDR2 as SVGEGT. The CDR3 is CASSFWRDEQFF. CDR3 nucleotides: TGTGCCAGCAGTTTTTGGCGGGATGAGCAGTTCTTC.

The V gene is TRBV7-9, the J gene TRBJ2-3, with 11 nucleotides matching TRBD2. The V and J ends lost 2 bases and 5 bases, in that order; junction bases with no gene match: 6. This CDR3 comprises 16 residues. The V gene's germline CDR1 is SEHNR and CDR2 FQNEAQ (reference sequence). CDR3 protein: CASSLPTSGEVDTQYF. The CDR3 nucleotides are TGTGCCAGCAGCTTACCGACTAGCGGGGAGGTAGATACGCAGTATTTT.

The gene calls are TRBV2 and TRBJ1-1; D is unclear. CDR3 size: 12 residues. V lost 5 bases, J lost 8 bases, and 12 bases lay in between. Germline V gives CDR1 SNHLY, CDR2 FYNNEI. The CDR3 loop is CASSLNSPEAFF. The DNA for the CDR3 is TGTGCCAGCAGTTTAAACAGTCCGGAAGCTTTCTTT.

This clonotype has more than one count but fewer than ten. The CDR3 DNA sequence: TGTGCCAGCAGCGGCCGGGATCAAGAGACCCAGTACTTC. This translates into CASSGRDQETQYF. V and J are TRBV7-9 and TRBJ2-5, with D possibly TRBD2 on 5 matching bases. The length of the CDR3 is 13 residues. Trimming cost V 5 bases and J 2 bases, with 9 bases left between them. In germline, CDR1 is SEHNR, CDR2 FQNEAQ (reference sequence).

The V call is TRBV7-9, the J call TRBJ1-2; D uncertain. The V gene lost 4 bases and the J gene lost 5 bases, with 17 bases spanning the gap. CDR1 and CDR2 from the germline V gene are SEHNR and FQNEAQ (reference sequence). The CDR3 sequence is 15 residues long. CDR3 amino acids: CASSSSRTAFYGYTF. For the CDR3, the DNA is TGTGCCAGCAGCTCTTCGCGGACGGCCTTTTATGGCTACACCTTC.

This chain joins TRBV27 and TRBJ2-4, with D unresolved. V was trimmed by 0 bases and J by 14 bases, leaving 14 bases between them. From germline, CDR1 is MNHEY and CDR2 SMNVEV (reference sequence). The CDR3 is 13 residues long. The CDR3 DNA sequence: TGTGCCAGCAGTTTATCTTCAGGCCTCCTGGAGTACTTC. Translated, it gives CASSLSSGLLEYF.

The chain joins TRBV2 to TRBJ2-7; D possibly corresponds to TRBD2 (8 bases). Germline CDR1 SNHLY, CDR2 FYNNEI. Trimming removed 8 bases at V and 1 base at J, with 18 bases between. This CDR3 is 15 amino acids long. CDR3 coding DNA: TGTGCCAGCGATAGCGGGACAGTAGCGTCCTACGAGCAGTACTTC. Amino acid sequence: CASDSGTVASYEQYF.

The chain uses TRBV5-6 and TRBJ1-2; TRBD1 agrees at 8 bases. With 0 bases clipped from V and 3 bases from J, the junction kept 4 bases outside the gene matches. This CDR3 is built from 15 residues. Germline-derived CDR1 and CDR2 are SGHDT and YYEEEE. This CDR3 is CASSLGLTGDYGYTF. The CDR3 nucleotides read TGTGCCAGCAGCTTGGGCTTGACAGGGGACTATGGCTACACCTTC.

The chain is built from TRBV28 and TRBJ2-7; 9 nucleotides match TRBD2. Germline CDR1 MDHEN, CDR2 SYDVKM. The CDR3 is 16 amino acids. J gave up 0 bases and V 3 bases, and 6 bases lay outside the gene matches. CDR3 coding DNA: TGTGCCAGCAGTTTCCTTAGCGGGAGCAGCTCCTACGAGCAGTACTTC. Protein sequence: CASSFLSGSSSYEQYF.

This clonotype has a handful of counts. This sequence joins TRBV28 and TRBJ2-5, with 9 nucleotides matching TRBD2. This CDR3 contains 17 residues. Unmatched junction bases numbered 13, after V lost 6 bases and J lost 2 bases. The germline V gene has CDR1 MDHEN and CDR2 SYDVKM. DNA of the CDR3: TGTGCCAGCAGGACGTGGCTGGCTAGCGGGAAACAAGAGACCCAGTACTTC. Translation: CASRTWLASGKQETQYF.

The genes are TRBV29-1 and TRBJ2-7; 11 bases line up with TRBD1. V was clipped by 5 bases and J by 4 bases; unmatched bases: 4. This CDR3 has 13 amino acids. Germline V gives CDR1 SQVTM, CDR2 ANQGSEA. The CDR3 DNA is TGCAGCGTTCAAAGGGACAGGGGGTACGAGCAGTACTTC. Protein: CSVQRDRGYEQYF.

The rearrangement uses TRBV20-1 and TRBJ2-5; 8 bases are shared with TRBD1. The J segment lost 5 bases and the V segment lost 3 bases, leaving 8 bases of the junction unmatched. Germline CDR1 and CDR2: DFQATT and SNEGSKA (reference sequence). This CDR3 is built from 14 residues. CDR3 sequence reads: CSARETGVEETQYF. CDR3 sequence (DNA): TGCAGTGCTAGGGAGACAGGGGTGGAGGAGACCCAGTACTTC.

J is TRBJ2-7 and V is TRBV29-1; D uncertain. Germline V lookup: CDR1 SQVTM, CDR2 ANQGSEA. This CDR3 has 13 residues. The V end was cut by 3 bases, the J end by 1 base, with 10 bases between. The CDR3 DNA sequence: TGCAGCGTTGATAAACCGGATTCCTACGAGCAGTACTTC. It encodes CSVDKPDSYEQYF.

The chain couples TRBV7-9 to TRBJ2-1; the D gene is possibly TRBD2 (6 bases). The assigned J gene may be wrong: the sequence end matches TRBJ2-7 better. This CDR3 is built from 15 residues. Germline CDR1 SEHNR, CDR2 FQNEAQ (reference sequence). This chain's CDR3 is CASSSRLEPRGEQYF. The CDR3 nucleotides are TGTGCCAGCAGCTCGCGACTAGAACCAAGGGGCGAGCAGTACTTC.

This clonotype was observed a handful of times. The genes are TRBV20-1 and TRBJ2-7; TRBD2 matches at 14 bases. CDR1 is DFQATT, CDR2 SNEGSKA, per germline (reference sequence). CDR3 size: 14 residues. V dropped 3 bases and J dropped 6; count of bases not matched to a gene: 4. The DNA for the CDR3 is TGCAGTGCTAGGGGGACTAGCGGGGGTATCGAGCAGTACTTC. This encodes CSARGTSGGIEQYF.

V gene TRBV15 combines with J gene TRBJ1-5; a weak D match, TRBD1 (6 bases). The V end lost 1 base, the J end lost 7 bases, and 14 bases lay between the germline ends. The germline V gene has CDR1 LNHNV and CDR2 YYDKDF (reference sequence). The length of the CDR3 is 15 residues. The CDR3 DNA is TGTGCCACCAGCAGAGGTGAATTACAGGGACAGCCCCAGCATTTT. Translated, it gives CATSRGELQGQPQHF. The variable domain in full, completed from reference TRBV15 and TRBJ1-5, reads DAMVIQNPRYQVTQFGKPVTLSCSQTLNHNVMYWYQQKSSQAPKLLFHYYDKDFNNEADTPDNFQSRRPNTSFCFLDIRSPGLGDTAMYLCATSRGELQGQPQHFGDGTRLSIL.

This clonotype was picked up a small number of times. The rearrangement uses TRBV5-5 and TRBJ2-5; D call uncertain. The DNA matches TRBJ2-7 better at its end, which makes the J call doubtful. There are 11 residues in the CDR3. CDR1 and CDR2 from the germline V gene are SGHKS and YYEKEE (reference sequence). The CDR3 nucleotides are TGTGCCAGCAAGGTTCCTTACGAGCAGTACTTC. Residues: CASKVPYEQYF.

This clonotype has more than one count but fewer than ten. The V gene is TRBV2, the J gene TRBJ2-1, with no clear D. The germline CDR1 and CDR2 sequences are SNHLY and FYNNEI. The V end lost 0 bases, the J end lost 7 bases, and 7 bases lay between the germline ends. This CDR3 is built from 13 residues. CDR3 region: CASSEALKNEQFF. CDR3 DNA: TGTGCCAGCAGTGAAGCGTTGAAAAATGAGCAGTTCTTC.